One TCR beta chain is described in this entry. What it recognizes is unknown. Germline V gives CDR1 MNHEY, CDR2 SMNVEV (reference sequence). CDR3 length: 13 amino acids. V lost 4 bases to trimming and J lost 1 base, with 7 bases between them. The record originates from a study of T cell responses to AZD1222 COVID-19 vaccine. Across the study: Timing groups of about 4 and about 12 weeks for second doses were pooled. Whole-study results and caveats: Dominant at 160-218 and 743-854, vaccine-associated CD4 TCRs also spanned spike. As reported, nearly half of all spike-specific TCRs target variant regions that are unmutated. Donor demographics were predominantly white British with a female majority; clonal diversity may be underestimated.

Here immunoSEQ multiplex PCR was the method, and the copy in TCRdb shows in-frame clones only, minus some. The sample yields about 28,000 clones, about 77% seen once. The clonotype originates from an adult in good health. The specimen comprised peripheral blood, sampled on day 0 of AZD1222 vaccination. The V and J genes are TRBV27 and TRBJ1-1; D is unclear. The CDR3 spells CASSSGENTEAFF. The CDR3 coding sequence is TGTGCCAGCAGTTCCGGTGAGAACACTGAAGCTTTCTTT.